The 16 T cell receptor beta chains given below trace back to one sample, sequenced in a study of cytomegalovirus exposure and HLA in healthy donors. The PCR employed 60 Vbeta primers together with 13 Jbeta primers. The table came from immunoSEQ multiplex PCR; TCRdb's copy has only in-frame clones and leaves some out. The sample has 200,000 to 250,000 clones; over 75% are singletons. The sequencing input was PBMCs. The receptor source for this set is a boy aged 5-17 years in good health and CMV-seronegative.

This clone was counted between two and nine times. This sequence joins TRBV6-6 and TRBJ2-7; a weak D match, TRBD1 (6 bases). The V gene's germline CDR1 is MNHNY and CDR2 SVGAGI (reference sequence). Trimming took 0 bases from V and 7 from J, leaving 19 bases between them. There are 16 residues in the CDR3. The CDR3 DNA follows: TGTGCCAGCAGTTACTCACGAATCCTTCTCAGGGGAGAGCAGTACTTC. Protein sequence: CASSYSRILLRGEQYF.

J is TRBJ1-4 and V is TRBV10-3; unclear D gene. This CDR3 contains 13 residues. V lost 2 bases to trimming and J lost 6 bases, with 7 bases between them. The germline V gene has CDR1 ENHRY and CDR2 SYGVKD. The CDR3 is CAISETPDEKLFF. CDR3 DNA: TGTGCCATCAGTGAGACCCCGGATGAAAAACTGTTTTTT.

The DNA for the CDR3 is TGTGCCTGGAGTTCCGGGACAGGGTTATATCAGCCCCAGCATTTT. As protein: CAWSSGTGLYQPQHF. The gene calls are TRBV30 and TRBJ1-5; 9 positions agree with TRBD1. CDR3 size: 15 residues. V trimming: 2 bases; J trimming: 5 bases; junction bases outside the gene matches: 7. Germline CDR1 is GTSNPN and CDR2 is SVGIG (reference sequence). Looking up the rest from reference TRBV30 and TRBJ1-5 gives the full variable domain: SQTIHQWPATLVQPVGSPLSLECTVEGTSNPNLYWYRQAAGRGLQLLFYSVGIGQISSEVPQNLSASRPQDRQFILSSKKLLLSDSGFYLCAWSSGTGLYQPQHFGDGTRLSIL.

The rearrangement links TRBV6-5 to TRBJ1-5; 7 nucleotides align to TRBD1. Losses at the gene ends were 6 bases for V and 7 bases for J; bases not matched to a gene: 9. CDR3 length: 14 amino acids. Per germline, CDR1 MNHEY and CDR2 SVGAGI. This CDR3 is CASRYRDSHQPQHF. CDR3 bases: TGTGCCAGCAGATACCGGGACAGCCACCAGCCCCAGCATTTT.

The rearrangement uses TRBV11-2 and TRBJ2-3; 10 bases fit TRBD2. Germline CDR1 is SGHAT and CDR2 is FQNNGV. The V gene end was trimmed by 5 bases and the J gene end by 1 base; junction bases not matched to a gene: 3. The CDR3 has 15 residues. The CDR3, as DNA: TGTGCCAGCAGCCCCGGGACTAGCGGCACAGATACGCAGTATTTT. Protein: CASSPGTSGTDTQYF.

V usage is TRBV5-1 and J usage is TRBJ2-2, with TRBD2 matching 7 bases. V was clipped by 4 bases and J by 4 bases; unmatched bases: 7. This CDR3 spans 15 amino acids. Germline CDR1 SGHRS, CDR2 YFSETQ. CDR3 sequence reads: CASSPARGSTGELFF. The CDR3 DNA reads as TGCGCCAGCAGCCCCGCCCGCGGGAGCACCGGGGAGCTGTTTTTT.

J is TRBJ1-2 and V is TRBV21-1; the D call of TRBD1 is as the table states it, not checked on the DNA. TRBV21-1 is flagged as a pseudogene. The length of the CDR3 is 17 residues. CDR3 sequence: CASSNGGQGDCHYGYTF. The CDR3 DNA reads as TGTGCCAGCAGCAACGGGGGACAGGGGGACTGCCACTATGGCTACACCTTC.

There are a few counts of this clone. The chain links TRBV19 to TRBJ1-1; 8 nucleotides align to TRBD1. The CDR3 loop spans 14 amino acids. J lost 6 bases, V lost 4 bases, and 7 bases had no gene match. The germline V gene has CDR1 LNHDA and CDR2 SQIVND (reference sequence). CDR3 protein: CASSNQGAVAEAFF. The CDR3, as DNA: TGTGCCAGTAGTAACCAGGGGGCGGTCGCTGAAGCTTTCTTT.

This sequence joins TRBV27 and TRBJ1-1; D perhaps matches TRBD1 (6 bases). Trimming pared 0 bases from V and 0 bases from J, leaving 17 bases between. CDR1 is MNHEY and CDR2 is SMNVEV in the germline V gene (reference sequence). This CDR3 has 18 amino acids. The chain's CDR3 is CASSLSAVAGVLNTEAFF. The CDR3 bases are TGTGCCAGCAGTTTATCGGCGGTGGCAGGGGTCTTGAACACTGAAGCTTTCTTT.

The genes are TRBV6-5 and TRBJ2-7; 8 bases are a match to TRBD1. This CDR3 is 14 amino acids long. V dropped 5 bases and J dropped 4; count of bases not matched to a gene: 7. Germline-derived CDR1 and CDR2 are MNHEY and SVGAGI. CDR3 nucleotides: TGTGCCAGCAGTGATCGACAGGGGATGTACGAGCAGTACTTC. Translating gives CASSDRQGMYEQYF.

This clone was counted once. The V call is TRBV29-1, the J call TRBJ1-3; weak D call: TRBD1 (6 bases). Trimming took 5 bases from V and 0 from J, leaving 11 bases between them. This CDR3 has 14 amino acids. In germline, CDR1 is SQVTM, CDR2 ANQGSEA. This CDR3 is CSVRDRSSGNTIYF. CDR3 DNA: TGCAGCGTTCGCGACAGGTCCTCTGGAAACACCATATATTTT.

The V call is TRBV18, the J call TRBJ1-5; D gene ambiguous. The CDR3 is 14 amino acids. Trimming left V 2 bases short and J 5 bases short, with 10 bases between. The germline gives CDR1 KGHSH, CDR2 LQKENI. CDR3: CASSPSPSDQPQHF. CDR3 bases: TGTGCCAGCTCACCATCCCCCAGCGATCAGCCCCAGCATTTT.

The table lists this clone with a few counts. The J gene is TRBJ1-2, the V gene TRBV29-1; D is undetermined. CDR3 length: 11 amino acids. The V end was cut by 4 bases, the J end by 1 base, with 4 bases between. Germline CDR1 and CDR2: SQVTM and ANQGSEA. CDR3 sequence: CSVAINYGYTF. In DNA, the CDR3 is TGCAGCGTTGCCATTAACTATGGCTACACCTTC. Together with reference TRBV29-1 and TRBJ1-2, the CDR3 gives the full variable domain: SAVISQKPSRDICQRGTSLTIQCQVDSQVTMMFWYRQQPGQSLTLIATANQGSEATYESGFVIDKFPISRPNLTFSTLTVSNMSPEDSSIYLCSVAINYGYTFGSGTRLTVV.

The chain recombines TRBV6-5 with TRBJ1-2, with 8 bases matching TRBD1. Germline CDR1 reads MNHEY; CDR2 reads SVGAGI. V lost 5 bases and J lost 4; bases outside the gene matches: 3. This CDR3 comprises 13 residues. The DNA for the CDR3 is TGTGCCAGCAGTCAGACAGGGGCCTATGGCTACACCTTC. Translated, it gives CASSQTGAYGYTF.

The CDR3 loop reads CASSYSQTYEQYF. CDR3 nucleotide sequence: TGTGCCAGCAGTTACTCGCAGACCTACGAGCAGTACTTC. The chain links TRBV6-5 to TRBJ2-7, with unresolved D. Trimming pared 0 bases from V and 2 bases from J, leaving 5 bases between. This CDR3 is built from 13 residues. The germline CDR1 and CDR2 sequences are MNHEY and SVGAGI.

The gene calls are TRBV6-4 and TRBJ1-1; D remains ambiguous. The CDR3 covers 14 residues. The V gene lost 0 bases and the J gene lost 6 bases, with 11 bases spanning the gap. Germline V gene data show CDR1 as MRHNA and CDR2 as SNTAGT. The CDR3 coding sequence is TGTGCCAGCAGTGACTCGAGGGCCTCCCCTGAAGCTTTCTTT. Translated, it gives CASSDSRASPEAFF.